The rows below give T cell receptor beta chains drawn from one sample of a study of regulatory T cells in long-lasting Graves disease. TCRdb re-derived calls from the multiplex PCR reads in MiXCR, one entry per CDR3 protein. Seen here are around 460,000 distinct CDR3 sequences, about 20% observed once, and the top ten hold under 15%. The material sequenced was peripheral blood mononuclear cells (PBMCs), taken when the disease was refractory, from a patient treated with antithyroid drugs. The receptors stem from a female donor with Graves disease. The CDR3 runs from the conserved cysteine through the conserved F or W. D genes are given only for firm matches. Not all rows give a size; the values are once, few, many and, for expanded clones, a class.

d_call clone_size j_call v_call cdr3_nt cdr3_aa
- - TRBJ1-2 TRBV29-1 TGCAGCGTTGAATTTCCAGGGAAGAATGGCTACACCTTC CSVEFPGKNGYTF
TRBD1 - TRBJ1-1 TRBV11-2 TGTGCCAGCAGCTTTACAGGGGGCGCAGGGGGCACTGAAGCTTTCTTT CASSFTGGAGGTEAFF
TRBD1 many TRBJ2-7 TRBV6-5 TGTGCCAGCAGTTATGCCCGAGGACAGGGCGCGACATACGAGCAGTACTTC CASSYARGQGATYEQYF
- many TRBJ2-2 TRBV3-1 TGTGCCAGCAGCCCAACAGGGTCCGGGGAGCTGTTTTTT CASSPTGSGELFF
TRBD1 - TRBJ1-2 TRBV10-1 TGCGCCAGTCCGACAGGGACCGTCTATGGCTACACCTTC CASPTGTVYGYTF
- many TRBJ2-2 TRBV6-5 TGTGCCAGCAGTTATCGGCAGACCACCGGGGAGCTGTTTTTT CASSYRQTTGELFF
TRBD1 few TRBJ2-3 TRBV2 TGTGCCAGCAGTCCGTTGACAGGGTTGGATACGCAGTATTTT CASSPLTGLDTQYF
TRBD1 - TRBJ1-1 TRBV10-3 TGTGCCATCCACCAAGGACAGGGGGCGGGGAACACTGAAGCTTTCTTT CAIHQGQGAGNTEAFF
- many TRBJ1-1 TRBV28 TGTGCCAGCAGTCAAAGGAAGACGGGAATGAACACTGAAGCTTTCTTT CASSQRKTGMNTEAFF
- - TRBJ1-2 TRBV30 TGTGCCTGGAGTGTACAAATCGGGGCGGTGGGCTACACCTTC CAWSVQIGAVGYTF
TRBD1 - TRBJ2-5 TRBV12-3/TRBV12-4 TGTGCCAGCAGTCCAACTACAGGGGCCAGGGAGACCCAGTACTTC CASSPTTGARETQYF
TRBD1 - TRBJ2-3 TRBV20-1 TGCAGTGCTAGGGCCGGGACAGCTACTCCCACAGATACGCAGTATTTT CSARAGTATPTDTQYF
- few TRBJ1-1 TRBV7-2 TGTGCCAGCAGCCCCTTTTTAGCCGGGGCCGGCACTGAAGCTTTCTTT CASSPFLAGAGTEAFF
- few TRBJ1-1 TRBV7-2 TGTGCCAGCAGCGTCCGGGATACCACTGAAGCTTTCTTT CASSVRDTTEAFF
- few TRBJ2-7 TRBV20-1 TGCAGTGCTAGTATCCGGGGATGGTACGAGCAGTACTTC CSASIRGWYEQYF
- many TRBJ1-5 TRBV7-2 TGTGCCAGCAGCTTAGGAGTTAGGGGTCAGCCCCAGCATTTT CASSLGVRGQPQHF
- - TRBJ2-7 TRBV7-9 TGTGCCAGCAGCTTTAAGTCCGAGCAGTACTTC CASSFKSEQYF
- - TRBJ1-2 TRBV7-9 TGTGCCAGCAGCTTCCTGAGCACAGCTAACTATGGCTACACCTTC CASSFLSTANYGYTF
- many TRBJ1-1 TRBV10-3 TGTGCCATCAGTGACAGGGCCACTGAAGCTTTCTTT CAISDRATEAFF
TRBD1 many TRBJ1-1 TRBV6-1 TGTGCCAGCACCGACAGGGGATCCGGCACTGAAGCTTTCTTT CASTDRGSGTEAFF
TRBD1 - TRBJ2-7 TRBV5-5 TGTGCCAGCAGCACATCCGAACAGGGGTACGAGCAGTACTTC CASSTSEQGYEQYF
- many TRBJ1-5 TRBV2 TGTGCCAGCAGTGAAGGGCTGGGTAAGTCTCAGCCCCAGCATTTT CASSEGLGKSQPQHF
TRBD2 - TRBJ2-3 TRBV11-1 TGTGCCAGCAGCCCTCTGGAGCGGGGGGGCGGAGATACGCAGTATTTT CASSPLERGGGDTQYF
TRBD1 many TRBJ1-2 TRBV27 TGTGCCAGCGGGGACAGGGTGGAGGGTGGCTACACCTTC CASGDRVEGGYTF
- many TRBJ2-5 TRBV6-1 TGTGCCAGCAGTGGAGGGAGGGAGACCCAGTACTTC CASSGGRETQYF
- many TRBJ2-7 TRBV2 TGTGCCAGCACAGACCCTACACGGATGCAAAGTCGGGGCGAGCAGTACTTC CASTDPTRMQSRGEQYF
- - TRBJ2-2 TRBV11-1 TGTGCCAGCAGCTTTCGGCGGCTCCCGGTCGGAACCGGGGAGCTGTTTTTT CASSFRRLPVGTGELFF
- few TRBJ2-2 TRBV7-3 TGTGCCAGCAGCAATGACATCTCAGGGGACACCGGGGAGCTGTTTTTT CASSNDISGDTGELFF
- - TRBJ2-7 TRBV7-3 TGTGCCAGCCGGAGGGGACCTGGAGACGAGCAGTACTTC CASRRGPGDEQYF
TRBD2 - TRBJ2-1 TRBV10-3 TGTGCCATCAGTGTTGATCTTGGCGGGGGGAACGGCAATGAGCAGTTCTTC CAISVDLGGGNGNEQFF
TRBD1 many TRBJ1-1 TRBV7-3 TGTGCCAGCAGTAACAGGGGGTGGACTGAAGCTTTCTTT CASSNRGWTEAFF
- - TRBJ2-5 TRBV29-1 TGCAGCGTTCGTAGACAGGCACAGGGAGAGACCCAGTACTTC CSVRRQAQGETQYF
- few TRBJ1-1 TRBV7-9 TGTGCCAGCAGCTGGGGGGGAGAGGGCACTGAAGCTTTCTTT CASSWGGEGTEAFF
- - TRBJ1-3 TRBV29-1 TGCAGCGTCCTTAGTGGGAGTACCTCTGGAAACACCATATATTTT CSVLSGSTSGNTIYF
- few TRBJ2-2 TRBV28 TGTGCCAGCAGAGGCCCCGCCGGGGAGCTGTTTTTT CASRGPAGELFF
- - TRBJ1-3 TRBV7-9 TGTGCCAGCAGCGCCTCGACTCATGGGGGAAACACCATATATTTT CASSASTHGGNTIYF
- - TRBJ2-3 TRBV2 TGTGCCAGCAGTGCCTATGTAGGGCTGGATACGCAGTATTTT CASSAYVGLDTQYF
- - TRBJ1-4 TRBV2 TGTGCCAGCAGTGAAGTCGCCGAAAAACTGTTTTTT CASSEVAEKLFF
- - TRBJ2-1 TRBV11-2 TGTGCCAGCAGCTTAGAGGGCGGGGCCAGCGTTGAGCAGTTCTTC CASSLEGGASVEQFF
- - TRBJ2-7 TRBV4-1 TGCGCCAGCAGCCAAGACGGGCGCAGCTACGAGCAGTACTTC CASSQDGRSYEQYF
TRBD1 many TRBJ2-2 TRBV6-5 TGTGCCAGCAGTTTTCCCTTACAGGGGGCGGGCGGGGAGCTGTTTTTT CASSFPLQGAGGELFF
- - TRBJ1-6 TRBV19 TGTGCCAGTACCCCAATCCAGATGCGGGGGGTTTATAATTCACCCCTCCACTTT CASTPIQMRGVYNSPLHF
- many TRBJ1-6 TRBV3-1 TGTGCCACCAAAGGGAGGATTCTTAATTCACCCCTCCACTTT CATKGRILNSPLHF
- - TRBJ1-1 TRBV5-1 TGCGCCAGCGGACCTCTAGACAGAAACACTGAAGCTTTCTTT CASGPLDRNTEAFF
- - TRBJ2-1 TRBV7-6 TGTGCCAGCAGCGCGCTCGGAACCGGGAATGAGCAGTTCTTC CASSALGTGNEQFF